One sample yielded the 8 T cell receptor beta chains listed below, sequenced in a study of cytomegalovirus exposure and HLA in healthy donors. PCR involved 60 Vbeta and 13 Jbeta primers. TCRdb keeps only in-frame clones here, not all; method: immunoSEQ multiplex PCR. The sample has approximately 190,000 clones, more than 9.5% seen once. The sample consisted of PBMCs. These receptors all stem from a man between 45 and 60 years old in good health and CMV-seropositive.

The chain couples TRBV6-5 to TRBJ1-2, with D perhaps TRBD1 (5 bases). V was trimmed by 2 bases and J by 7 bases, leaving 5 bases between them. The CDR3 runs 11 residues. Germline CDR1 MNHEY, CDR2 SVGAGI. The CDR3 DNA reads TGTGCCAGCAGTTACCAGGGTGGCTACACCTTC. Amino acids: CASSYQGGYTF.

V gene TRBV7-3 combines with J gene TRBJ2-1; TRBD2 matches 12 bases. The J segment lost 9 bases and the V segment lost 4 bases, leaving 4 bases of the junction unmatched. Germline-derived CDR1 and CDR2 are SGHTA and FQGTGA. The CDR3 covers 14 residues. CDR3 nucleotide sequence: TGTGCCAGCAGCTCTAGCGGGGGGGCAAGTGAGCAGTTCTTC. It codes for CASSSSGGASEQFF.

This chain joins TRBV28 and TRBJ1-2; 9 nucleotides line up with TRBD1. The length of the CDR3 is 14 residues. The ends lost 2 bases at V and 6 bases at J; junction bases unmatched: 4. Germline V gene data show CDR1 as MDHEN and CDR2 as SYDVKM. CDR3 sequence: CASSLKTGGNGYTF. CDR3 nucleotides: TGTGCCAGCAGTTTAAAGACAGGGGGAAATGGCTACACCTTC.

CDR3 bases: TGTGCCAGCAGCCACGACTTCAGGGTTGAAAAACTGTTTTTT. It encodes CASSHDFRVEKLFF. The chain recombines TRBV7-9 with TRBJ1-4; weak D call: TRBD1 (5 bases). Trimming cost V 5 bases and J 7 bases, with 14 bases left between them. CDR1 is SEHNR, CDR2 FQNEAQ, per germline (reference sequence). The CDR3 contains 14 residues.

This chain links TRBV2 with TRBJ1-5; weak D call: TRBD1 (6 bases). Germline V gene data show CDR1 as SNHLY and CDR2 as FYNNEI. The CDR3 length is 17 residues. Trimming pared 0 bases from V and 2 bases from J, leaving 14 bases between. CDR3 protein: CASSEAPGGGGNQPQHF. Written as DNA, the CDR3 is TGTGCCAGCAGTGAAGCGCCGGGGGGCGGTGGCAATCAGCCCCAGCATTTT.

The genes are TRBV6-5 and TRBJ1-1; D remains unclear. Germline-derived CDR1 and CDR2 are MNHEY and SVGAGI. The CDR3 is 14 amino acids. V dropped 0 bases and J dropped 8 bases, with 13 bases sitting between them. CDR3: CASSYSARLAEAFF. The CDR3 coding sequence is TGTGCCAGCAGTTACTCGGCCAGGCTAGCAGAAGCTTTCTTT.

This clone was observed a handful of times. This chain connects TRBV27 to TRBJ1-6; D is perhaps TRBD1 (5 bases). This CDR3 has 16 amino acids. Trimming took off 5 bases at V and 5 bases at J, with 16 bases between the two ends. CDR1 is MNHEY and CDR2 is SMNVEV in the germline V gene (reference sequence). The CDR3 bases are TGTGCCAGCAGTCCCTTTAGTCAGGGAAATAATTCACCCCTCCACTTT. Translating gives CASSPFSQGNNSPLHF.

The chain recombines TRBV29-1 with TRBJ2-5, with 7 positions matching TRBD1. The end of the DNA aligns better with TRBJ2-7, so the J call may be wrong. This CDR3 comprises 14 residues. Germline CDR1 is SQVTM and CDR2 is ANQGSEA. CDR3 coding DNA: TGCAGCGTTGGAGGGGCAGGGGGTCACTACGAGCAGTACTTC. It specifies CSVGGAGGHYEQYF.